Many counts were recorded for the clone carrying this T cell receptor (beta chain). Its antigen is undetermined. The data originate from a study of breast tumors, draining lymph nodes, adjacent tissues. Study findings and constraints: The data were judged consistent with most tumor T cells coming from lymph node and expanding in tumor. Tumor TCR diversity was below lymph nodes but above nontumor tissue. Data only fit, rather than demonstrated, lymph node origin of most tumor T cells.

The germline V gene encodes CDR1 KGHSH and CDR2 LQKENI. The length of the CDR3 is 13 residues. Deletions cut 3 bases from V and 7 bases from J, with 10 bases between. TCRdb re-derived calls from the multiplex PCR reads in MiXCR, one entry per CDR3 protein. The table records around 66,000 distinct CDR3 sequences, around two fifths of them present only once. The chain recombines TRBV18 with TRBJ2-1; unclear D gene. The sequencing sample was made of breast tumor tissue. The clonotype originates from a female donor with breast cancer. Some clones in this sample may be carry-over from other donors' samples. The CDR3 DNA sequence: TGTGCCAGCTCACCGGTTTCAAGTAATGAGCAGTTCTTC. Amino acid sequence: CASSPVSSNEQFF.